This TCR beta chain comes out of a study of Graves' ophthalmopathy and Graves' hyperthyroidism listed by TCRdb under 2018. About the investigation overall: Peripheral blood was collected at initial diagnosis, before any treatment. The study used signatures of the TCR beta repertoire to tell Graves' ophthalmopathy apart from Graves' hyperthyroidism and to predict which patients would progress to ophthalmopathy. In total, approximately 130 blood samples were TCR-sequenced: around 42 ophthalmopathy, under 85 hyperthyroidism and around 17 hyperthyroidism-to-ophthalmopathy patients. To explore V-J signatures that separate ophthalmopathy from hyperthyroidism, a discovery set of approximately 100 patients was enrolled, consisting of 40 to 45 with ophthalmopathy and about 60 with stable hyperthyroidism. For independent validation, a separate cohort was made up of 18 to 20 hyperthyroidism patients plus 17 patients who later progressed from hyperthyroidism to ophthalmopathy. In six or seven hyperthyroidism patients, the T-cell repertoires found in thyroid tissue were compared with those found in blood. Following sample collection, hyperthyroidism patients were given methimazole at a starting dose of 30 mg daily, and ophthalmopathy patients were given high-dose intravenous methylprednisolone.

Ophthalmopathy patients had moderately to severely active disease, Clinical Activity Score of at least 3, NOSPECS grade of at least 4, and disease duration under 3 months. Patients with other autoimmune diseases, uncontrolled infections, pregnancy or lactation were excluded from the study. Diagnosis relied on clinical symptoms, serum thyroxine, TRAb, thyroid ultrasound and orbital computed tomography. PBMCs were isolated from about 10 ml of fresh peripheral blood by Ficoll-Paque density gradient centrifugation. Total RNA was extracted using Trizol reagent, and RNA quality was checked on an Agilent 2100 Bioanalyzer. TCR beta CDR3 regions were amplified from RNA transcripts for repertoire sequencing. HTBI primers and the Qiagen OneStep RT-PCR kit were used in a first-round RT-PCR, which was followed by a second-round multiplex PCR, size selection and purification. Libraries were sequenced on an Illumina HiSeq2000 using paired-end 100 bp reads. In the paper's pipeline: Reads were processed with SOAPnuke, discarding reads with adapters, uncalled bases, mean Phred below 15, or no exact constant-primer or identifier match. COPE v1.2.5 was used to merge high-quality paired reads. Unique nucleotide sequences were defined as clonotypes and aligned to IMGT TRB V, D and J references using MiTCR v1.1. The analysis was limited to V-J combinations with a frequency above 0.0001, which together covered 99.2% of repertoires. For each V-J combination, a TCR clonal expansion and chaos score was defined as F50 clonal expansion divided by the chaos observed in the TCRdist matrix. Features were reduced by Welch's t-statistics and random forest to more than 10 V-J combinations, which fed a naive Bayes classifier. The similarity between thyroid and blood repertoires was quantified using the Morisita-Horn index. The public reads were reanalyzed by TCRdb: fastp trimming at Q25, MiXCR alignment, in-frame beta chains only. Identical CDR3 protein sequences are pooled into one entry, listed with their most common genes and DNA. TCRdb assigned the V and J calls; the authors' analysis was not used. In all, the sample holds about 740,000 distinct CDR3 sequences, and 40% of those were seen once. About 40% of the sample belongs to the ten largest clones.

Beyond this particular receptor, the publication reports: Most expanded thyroid clonotypes with a frequency above 0.001 also appeared in blood, which suggests that blood repertoires may reflect the immune response in the thyroid. In validation, the model predicted ophthalmopathy progression with about 70% sensitivity and 72.22% specificity; around twelve predicted patients were CT-confirmed with GO in a median of approximately 6.5 months. Sample size was not predetermined statistically, and investigators were not blinded to group allocation. Ophthalmopathy was separated from stable hyperthyroidism by the 13-signature model with around 89% sensitivity and about 81% specificity in cross-validation and with 80%/75% in the test set.

Measured from the cysteine to the phenylalanine, the CDR3 is 14 residues long. Of the read, only the CDR3 DNA is kept; its 42 bases are in frame from base 1. V loses 4 bases at its end and J loses 6 bases; junction bases beyond the gene matches: 8. Remarks on this clonotype: Its binding antigen is unknown. It has no much larger one-base neighbor in the sample; base qualities were not kept.

The chain was built from TRBV12-3 or TRBV12-4 and TRBJ2-7; TRBD1 fits 8 bases in the junction. The specimen was peripheral blood. The origin of this receptor is an adult man with Graves' ophthalmopathy. In nucleotides, the sequence is TGTGCCAGCAGTTACTCCCGAGGACAGGGCGAGCAGTACTTC. It translates as CASSYSRGQGEQYF.